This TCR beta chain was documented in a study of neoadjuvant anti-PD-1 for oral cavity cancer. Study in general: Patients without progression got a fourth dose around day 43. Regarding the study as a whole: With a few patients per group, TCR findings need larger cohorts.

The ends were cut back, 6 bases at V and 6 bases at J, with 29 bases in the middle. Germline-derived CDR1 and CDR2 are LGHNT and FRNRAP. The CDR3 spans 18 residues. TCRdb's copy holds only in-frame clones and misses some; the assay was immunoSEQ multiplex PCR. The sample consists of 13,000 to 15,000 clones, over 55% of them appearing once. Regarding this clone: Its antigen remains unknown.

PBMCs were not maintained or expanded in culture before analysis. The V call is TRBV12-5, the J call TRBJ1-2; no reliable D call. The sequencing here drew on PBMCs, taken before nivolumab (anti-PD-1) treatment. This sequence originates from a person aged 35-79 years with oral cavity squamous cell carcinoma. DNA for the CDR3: TGTGCTAGTGGCCGGATACTCGGCAGGTTCACAAGTTCTCATGGCTACACCTTC. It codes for CASGRILGRFTSSHGYTF.